The source of this TCR beta chain is a study of control samples from healthy donors and cancer patients. The method was immunoSEQ multiplex PCR; TCRdb's version includes in-frame clones alone and lacks a portion of them. This table holds 250,000 to 300,000 clones, over 75% found once. The CDR3 sequence is 13 residues long. V was clipped by 0 bases and J by 6 bases, with 6 bases between them. Germline V CDR1 and CDR2: SGHTA, FQGTGA. Sequenced sample: PBMCs. J is TRBJ2-1 and V is TRBV7-3, with unresolved D. The receptor comes from an older woman with lung cancer. CDR3 protein: CASSLTGSNEQFF. The CDR3 DNA reads TGTGCCAGCAGCTTAACAGGGTCCAATGAGCAGTTCTTC. The complete variable domain, with remaining parts taken from reference TRBV7-3 and TRBJ2-1, reads GAGVSQTPSNKVTEKGKYVELRCDPISGHTALYWYRQSLGQGPEFLIYFQGTGAADDSGLPNDRFFAVRPEGSVSTLKIQRTERGDSAVYLCASSLTGSNEQFFGPGTRLTVL.